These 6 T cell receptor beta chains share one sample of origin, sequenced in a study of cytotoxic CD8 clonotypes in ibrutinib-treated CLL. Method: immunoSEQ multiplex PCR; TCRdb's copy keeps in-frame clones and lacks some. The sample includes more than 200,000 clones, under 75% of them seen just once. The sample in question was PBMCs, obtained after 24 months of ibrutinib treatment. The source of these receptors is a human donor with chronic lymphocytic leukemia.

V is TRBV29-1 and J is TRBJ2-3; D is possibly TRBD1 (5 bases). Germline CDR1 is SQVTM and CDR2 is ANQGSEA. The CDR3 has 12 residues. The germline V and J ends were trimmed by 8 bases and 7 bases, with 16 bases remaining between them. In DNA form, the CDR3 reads TGCAGCACAGGTGTGAATCAGAATACGCAGTATTTT. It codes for CSTGVNQNTQYF.

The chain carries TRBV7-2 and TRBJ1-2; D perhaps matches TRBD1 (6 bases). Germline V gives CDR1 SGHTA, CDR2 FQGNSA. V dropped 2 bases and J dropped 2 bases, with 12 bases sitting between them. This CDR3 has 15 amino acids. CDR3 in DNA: TGTGCCAGCAGCTTAAGCGGGGACAAAAACTATGGCTACACCTTC. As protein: CASSLSGDKNYGYTF.

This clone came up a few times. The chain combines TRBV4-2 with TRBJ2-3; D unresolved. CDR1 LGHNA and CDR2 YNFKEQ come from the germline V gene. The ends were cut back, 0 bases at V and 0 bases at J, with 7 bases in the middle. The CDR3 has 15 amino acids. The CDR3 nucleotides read TGTGCCAGCAGCCAAGATGGCGACAGCACAGATACGCAGTATTTT. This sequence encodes CASSQDGDSTDTQYF.

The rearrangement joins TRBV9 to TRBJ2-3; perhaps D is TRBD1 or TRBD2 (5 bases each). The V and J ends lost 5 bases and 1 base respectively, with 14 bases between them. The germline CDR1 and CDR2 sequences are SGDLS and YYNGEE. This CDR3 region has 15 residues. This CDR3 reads CASSWGLAGTDTQYF. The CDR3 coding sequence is TGTGCCAGCAGTTGGGGGTTGGCCGGCACAGATACGCAGTATTTT.

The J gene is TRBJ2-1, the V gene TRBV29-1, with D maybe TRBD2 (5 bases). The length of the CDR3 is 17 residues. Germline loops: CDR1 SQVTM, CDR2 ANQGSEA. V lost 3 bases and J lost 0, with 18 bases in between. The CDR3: CSVDGVSDIHSYNEQFF. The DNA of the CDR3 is TGCAGCGTTGACGGGGTAAGCGACATTCACTCCTACAATGAGCAGTTCTTC.

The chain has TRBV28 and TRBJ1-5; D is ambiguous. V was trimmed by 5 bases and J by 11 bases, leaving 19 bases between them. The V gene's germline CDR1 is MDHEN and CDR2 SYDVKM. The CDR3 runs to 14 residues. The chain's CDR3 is CASSPSAPQWAQHF. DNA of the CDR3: TGTGCCAGCAGTCCCTCCGCTCCCCAGTGGGCCCAGCATTTT.